This TCR beta chain is from a study of blood T cells in healthy people across ages. For the study at large: Template switching caught about one barcoded beta molecule for each two T cells. Whole-study findings and limits: With age, beta diversity per million T cells declined roughly linearly, significantly by 40. For the donors, CMV status was unknown and possibly confounded expanded clonotype changes.

About this clonotype itself: Its target is unknown.

With a J-beta primer mix and a sample-barcoded 5' primer, a second PCR ran about 6 to 11 cycles. Each CDR3 protein is one row after TCRdb ran MiXCR on the 5' RACE reads. This sample carries over 600,000 distinct CDR3 sequences, over 40% of them seen once, and the ten largest clones take about 32%. The germline V gene encodes CDR1 MNHEY and CDR2 SMNVEV (reference sequence). The length of the CDR3 is 16 residues. After removal of 5 bases from V and 0 bases from J, the junction contained 9 bases not matched to a gene. The authors isolated at least 6.5 million PBMCs per sample. The receptor's source is a man at least 80 years old in good health. Material for sequencing was blood. The chain combines TRBV27 with TRBJ1-2; 7 bases match TRBD1. This CDR3 is CASSRGQATPNYGYTF. The CDR3 nucleotides read TGTGCCAGCAGTCGAGGACAGGCGACTCCTAACTATGGCTACACCTTC.